The clone carrying this T cell receptor beta chain turned up a few times. Its antigen remains unidentified. The germline gives CDR1 SQVTM, CDR2 ANQGSEA. Between the trimmed V and J ends, which lost 5 bases and 4 bases, there was a span of 20 bases. This CDR3 contains 15 residues. Next came a second PCR, run for roughly 7 to 12 cycles, which used a sample-barcoded 5' primer along with a J-beta primer mix. Every molecule of cDNA carried a tag from a template-switch adaptor with 12 random nucleotides. TCRdb itself ran the 5' RACE reads through MiXCR, one entry per CDR3 protein. The profile shows 1.5 million to 2 million distinct CDR3 sequences, 28% of them singletons. This sample stems from a study of blood T cells in healthy people across ages. Study-level findings and limits: PBMCs went unsorted, and a conclusive naive versus antigen-experienced comparison was therefore prevented.

The TCR originated in a woman in her twenties or thirties in good health. The J gene is TRBJ1-1, the V gene TRBV29-1; D is unclear. The material sequenced was blood. The CDR3 region has the DNA TGCAGCGTTCAAAACCCCAGGCAAGGGAGCACTGAAGCTTTCTTT. Translating it yields CSVQNPRQGSTEAFF. Complete variable domain (other parts from reference TRBV29-1 and TRBJ1-1): SAVISQKPSRDICQRGTSLTIQCQVDSQVTMMFWYRQQPGQSLTLIATANQGSEATYESGFVIDKFPISRPNLTFSTLTVSNMSPEDSSIYLCSVQNPRQGSTEAFFGQGTRLTVV.